One sample yielded the 15 T cell receptor beta chains listed below, sequenced in a study of T-cell memory formation after mild COVID-19. MiXCR, run by TCRdb on the 5' RACE reads, gives a single entry per CDR3 protein. The table includes some 600,000 distinct CDR3 sequences, approximately 15% detected once. Source material: PBMCs or a T cell subset sorted from them (not recorded which). All receptors derive from an adult woman who had mild COVID-19 (a few samples of this study predate the infection). Cell type and time point are not known.

Written as DNA, the CDR3 is TGTGCCAGCAGCCAATGGGGAGCAGCTAACTATGGCTACACCTTC. Translating gives CASSQWGAANYGYTF. V is TRBV4-2 and J is TRBJ1-2; D gene ambiguous. The CDR3 runs 15 residues. Germline CDR1 is LGHNA and CDR2 is YNFKEQ. Between the trimmed V and J ends, which lost 2 bases and 0 bases, there was a span of 10 bases.

This clonotype was observed a few times. The V call is TRBV20-1, the J call TRBJ1-3; no firm D call. V lost 6 bases and J 3 bases, leaving 15 bases between the germline ends. The germline CDR1 and CDR2 sequences are DFQATT and SNEGSKA (reference sequence). This CDR3 region has 14 residues. The CDR3 loop is CSARVGLDGNTIYF. The CDR3 DNA reads as TGCAGTGCCCGGGTTGGACTTGATGGAAACACCATATATTTT.

The V and J genes are TRBV4-2 and TRBJ2-1; TRBD2 agrees at 11 bases. Per germline, CDR1 LGHNA and CDR2 YNFKEQ. This CDR3 contains 15 residues. V was clipped by 6 bases and J by 10 bases; unmatched bases: 11. CDR3: CASRPASGGQGEQFF. The CDR3 DNA is TGTGCCAGCAGACCAGCTAGCGGGGGGCAGGGGGAGCAGTTCTTC.

This clonotype was seen a few times. The chain couples TRBV19 to TRBJ1-1; D perhaps matches TRBD1 (5 bases). Germline CDR1 reads LNHDA; CDR2 reads SQIVND (reference sequence). The CDR3 is 12 residues long. V was pared by 8 bases and J by 6 bases, with 13 bases between. The CDR3 protein is CASGWGRAEAFF. The CDR3 nucleotides read TGTGCCAGTGGTTGGGGCAGGGCTGAAGCTTTCTTT.

This clonotype has only a few counts. The rearrangement uses TRBV13 and TRBJ2-7; D perhaps matches TRBD1 (5 bases). Germline V gene data show CDR1 as PRHDT and CDR2 as FYEKMQ (reference sequence). Trimming shortened V by 4 bases and J by 3 bases, and 10 bases separated the two germline ends. The CDR3 is 13 residues long. CDR3 coding DNA: TGTGCCAGCAGCTACTCGACAGTCTACGAGCAGTACTTC. Its translation is CASSYSTVYEQYF.

This clonotype was found a few times. The chain couples TRBV18 to TRBJ2-4; D is perhaps TRBD2 (5 bases). CDR1 and CDR2 (germline): KGHSH, LQKENI. Deletions cut 3 bases from V and 6 bases from J, with 15 bases between. The CDR3 has 15 amino acids. This CDR3 reads CASSPPADWVNIQYF. CDR3 DNA: TGTGCCAGCTCACCCCCCGCGGACTGGGTAAACATTCAGTACTTC.

The chain joins TRBV6-5 to TRBJ1-2; 7 bases align to TRBD1. The CDR3 totals 13 residues. Looked up from germline, CDR1 is MNHEY and CDR2 is SVGAGI. Germline trimming cut 7 bases from V and 9 bases from J; bases unmatched to any gene: 11. The CDR3: CASTHPGGSSYTF. The DNA for the CDR3 is TGTGCCAGCACCCATCCAGGGGGAAGTAGCTACACCTTC.

V and J are TRBV29-1 and TRBJ2-1, with 15 bases that match TRBD2. Germline lookup yields CDR1 SQVTM and CDR2 ANQGSEA. V dropped 5 bases and J dropped 2; count of bases not matched to a gene: 13. The CDR3 has 19 residues. The CDR3 DNA follows: TGCAGCGTTCGGCATTTTAGGACTAGCGGGAGGGCCACCTACAATGAGCAGTTCTTC. Translation gives CSVRHFRTSGRATYNEQFF.

This clonotype was detected a few times. V usage is TRBV2 and J usage is TRBJ2-1, with D unclear. Per the germline V gene, CDR1 is SNHLY and CDR2 is FYNNEI. The length of the CDR3 is 12 residues. The V end was cut by 8 bases, the J end by 6 bases, with 11 bases between. The CDR3 spells CASEGWGNEQFF. For the CDR3, the DNA is TGTGCCAGCGAAGGGTGGGGCAATGAGCAGTTCTTC. The full variable domain, completed using reference TRBV2 and TRBJ2-1, is EPEVTQTPSHQVTQMGQEVILRCVPISNHLYFYWYRQILGQKVEFLVSFYNNEISEKSEIFDDQFSVERPDGSNFTLKIRSTKLEDSAMYFCASEGWGNEQFFGPGTRLTVL.

This clonotype was found a few times. The chain recombines TRBV27 with TRBJ2-7; no definite D call. CDR1 is MNHEY and CDR2 is SMNVEV in the germline V gene (reference sequence). The V gene lost 6 bases and the J gene lost 8 bases, with 14 bases spanning the gap. The CDR3 runs 12 residues. CDR3 sequence: CASRSRSTKQYF. In DNA, the CDR3 is TGTGCCAGCAGGTCACGTAGTACGAAGCAGTACTTC.

V is TRBV12-3 or TRBV12-4 and J is TRBJ1-5, with 8 bases lining up with TRBD1. V lost 6 bases, J lost 6 bases, and 10 bases stayed unmatched. CDR3 length equals 15 residues. The CDR3 DNA sequence: TGTGCCAGCAGCCTAGGACAGGGAGCCGTTCAGCCCCAGCATTTT. Translating gives CASSLGQGAVQPQHF.

With respect to this clonotype: Compared with germline, one end of the junction differs, possibly owing to a read error. The chain combines TRBV20-1 with TRBJ1-1; a weak D match, TRBD1 (5 bases). CDR1 and CDR2 from the germline V gene are DFQATT and SNEGSKA (reference sequence). The CDR3 is made up of 14 amino acids. DNA for the CDR3: TGCAGTGCTAGACTCCGGGTGGCGGACACAGAAGCTTTCTTT. Its protein product is CSARLRVADTEAFF.

This sequence joins TRBV18 and TRBJ1-5; tentative D call: TRBD1 (5 bases). The CDR3 covers 15 residues. Germline V gives CDR1 KGHSH, CDR2 LQKENI. The V end was cut by 3 bases, the J end by 3 bases, with 12 bases between. CDR3 residues: CASSPPGPINQPQHF. The CDR3 DNA sequence: TGTGCCAGCTCACCTCCGGGACCGATCAATCAGCCCCAGCATTTT.

CDR3 sequence (DNA): TGTGCCAGCAAAAGCTCCTACAATGAGCAGTTCTTC. Protein: CASKSSYNEQFF. The chain carries TRBV12-3 or TRBV12-4 and TRBJ2-1, with D unclear. The germline V and J ends were trimmed by 7 bases and 0 bases, with 4 bases remaining between them. The CDR3 consists of 12 residues.

This clonotype was seen more than once but under ten times. The chain is built from TRBV5-1 and TRBJ2-2, with D possibly being TRBD1 (5 bases). V shed 1 base and J shed 0 bases, with 10 bases lying between them. Germline values: CDR1 SGHRS, CDR2 YFSETQ. This CDR3 contains 16 residues. As DNA, the CDR3 is TGCGCCAGCAGCTTGTTTGACAGATCGAACACCGGGGAGCTGTTTTTT. Its protein is CASSLFDRSNTGELFF.